Each of the 14 T cell receptor beta chains below was sequenced from the same sample in a study of blood T cell repertoires in COVID-19. Sequencing was performed with immunoSEQ multiplex PCR; in TCRdb, only in-frame clones are kept and a portion is missing. The sample records 86,000 or so clones, 90% to 95% being singletons. Material for sequencing was peripheral blood. The receptors here all came from a woman aged 50 to 60 in a cohort sampled during active COVID-19.

The V call is TRBV7-9, the J call TRBJ2-3; 7 bases are a match to TRBD1. In germline, CDR1 is SEHNR, CDR2 FQNEAQ (reference sequence). This CDR3 has 16 amino acids. Trimming removed 4 bases from V and 0 bases from J; junction bases left unmatched: 7. CDR3 sequence reads: CASSSRTGISTDTQYF. Here the CDR3 DNA reads TGTGCCAGCAGCTCTCGGACAGGAATTAGCACAGATACGCAGTATTTT.

This clone appeared a single time. A junction boundary mismatches the germline segment, possibly from a read error. This chain joins TRBV6-1 and TRBJ1-1; D not resolved. The CDR3 is 13 residues long. CDR1 and CDR2 (germline): MNHNS, SASEGT. The CDR3 sequence: CASSERRNAEAFF. CDR3 DNA: TGTGCCAGCAGTGAACGGAGGAACGCTGAAGCTTTCTTT.

V usage is TRBV9 and J usage is TRBJ2-2; 9 bases are shared with TRBD2. The CDR3 contains 17 residues. With 4 bases clipped from V and 3 bases from J, the junction kept 10 bases outside the gene matches. Germline assignment: CDR1 SGDLS and CDR2 YYNGEE. The CDR3 loop is CASSPAVTSGYTGELFF. Here the CDR3 DNA reads TGTGCCAGCAGCCCCGCGGTGACTAGCGGCTACACCGGGGAGCTGTTTTTT.

This clone was detected only once. The J gene is TRBJ2-3, the V gene TRBV5-4; D call uncertain. V shed 2 bases and J shed 4 bases, with 11 bases lying between them. The CDR3 loop spans 14 amino acids. The V gene's germline CDR1 is SGHNT and CDR2 YYREEE (reference sequence). The CDR3 region has the DNA TGTGCCAGCAGCTTTGGTCCCGGTGCAGATACGCAGTATTTT. As protein: CASSFGPGADTQYF.

This rearrangement joins TRBV6-1 to TRBJ2-1; 8 bases agree with TRBD1. Per germline, CDR1 MNHNS and CDR2 SASEGT. The CDR3 spans 16 residues. Losses at the gene ends were 6 bases for V and 4 bases for J; bases not matched to a gene: 11. The CDR3 DNA follows: TGTGCCAGCAGCGAAACTCAGGGGGCTCGGTACAATGAGCAGTTCTTC. Its protein product is CASSETQGARYNEQFF.

Note on this clone: The germline gene is not matched at one end of the junction; a read error may be the cause. This chain connects TRBV7-8 to TRBJ1-1, with D tentatively TRBD1 (6 bases). This CDR3 spans 17 amino acids. The V gene's germline CDR1 is SGHVS and CDR2 FQNEAQ. CDR3 nucleotides: TGTGCCAGCAGCTTTCTCCGGGGGGCTAATGGGAACTCTGAAGCTTTCTTT. Translation: CASSFLRGANGNSEAFF.

This clone appeared a single time. This rearrangement joins TRBV19 to TRBJ2-3, with TRBD2 identical over 14 bases. J gave up 3 bases and V 4 bases, and 9 bases lay outside the gene matches. CDR1 and CDR2 from the germline V gene are LNHDA and SQIVND (reference sequence). The CDR3 is 18 amino acids. As DNA, the CDR3 is TGTGCCAGTAGTACCCCTAGGACTAGCGGGGGGCCGACAGATACGCAGTATTTT. It translates to CASSTPRTSGGPTDTQYF.

This chain connects TRBV3-1 (or the pseudogene TRBV3-2) to TRBJ1-6; TRBD1 aligns across 9 bases. The length of the CDR3 is 15 residues. Germline-derived CDR1 and CDR2 are LGHDT and YNNKEL (reference sequence). Losses at the gene ends were 1 base for V and 6 bases for J; bases not matched to a gene: 1. CDR3 loop: CASSQGQGGNSPLHF. The DNA for the CDR3 is TGTGCCAGCAGCCAAGGACAGGGGGGTAATTCACCCCTCCACTTT.

This chain joins TRBV4-1 and TRBJ2-4, with 9 positions matching TRBD1. Germline-derived CDR1 and CDR2 are MGHRA and YSYEKL. V was clipped by 4 bases and J by 7 bases; unmatched bases: 11. CDR3 length: 16 residues. As DNA, the CDR3 is TGCGCCAGCAGCCTCCAGCCCGGGACAGGGAGCAACATTCAGTACTTC. Translated, it gives CASSLQPGTGSNIQYF.

This clone was counted a single time. The CDR3 loop is CASSLSYDSFNEQFF. DNA for the CDR3: TGTGCCAGCAGTTTATCGTATGACTCTTTCAATGAGCAGTTCTTC. The rearrangement links TRBV27 to TRBJ2-1; D unresolved. The germline V and J ends were trimmed by 0 bases and 6 bases, with 12 bases remaining between them. Germline V lookup: CDR1 MNHEY, CDR2 SMNVEV (reference sequence). This CDR3 comprises 15 residues.

Details on this clone: The same CDR3 arises from other DNA sequences in this sample as well. The chain uses TRBV19 and TRBJ1-1; 10 bases match TRBD1. The J segment lost 5 bases and the V segment lost 4 bases, leaving 1 base of the junction unmatched. This CDR3 region has 13 residues. Germline-derived CDR1 and CDR2 are LNHDA and SQIVND (reference sequence). The CDR3 region is CASSRQGATEAFF. The CDR3 coding sequence is TGTGCCAGTAGTAGACAGGGGGCAACTGAAGCTTTCTTT. Looking up the rest from reference TRBV19 and TRBJ1-1 gives the full variable domain: DGGITQSPKYLFRKEGQNVTLSCEQNLNHDAMYWYRQDPGQGLRLIYYSQIVNDFQKGDIAEGYSVSREKKESFPLTVTSAQKNPTAFYLCASSRQGATEAFFGQGTRLTVV.

The rearrangement uses TRBV4-1 and TRBJ2-5; D is perhaps TRBD2 (5 bases). Trimming cost V 5 bases and J 2 bases, with 15 bases left between them. Germline V gene lookup returns CDR1 MGHRA and CDR2 YSYEKL. The CDR3 extends over 15 amino acids. The CDR3 sequence: CASSYSGSKQETQYF. The CDR3 region has the DNA TGCGCCAGCAGCTATTCGGGGAGTAAGCAAGAGACCCAGTACTTC.

The genes are TRBV2 and TRBJ2-7, with 7 bases fitting TRBD1. Germline lookup yields CDR1 SNHLY and CDR2 FYNNEI. The CDR3 has 13 amino acids. The V gene end was trimmed by 6 bases and the J gene end by 2 bases; junction bases not matched to a gene: 4. CDR3 DNA: TGTGCCAGCAGGAGGGACAGAGCCTACGAGCAGTACTTC. This codes for CASRRDRAYEQYF.

V usage is TRBV11-2 and J usage is TRBJ2-7; no clear D. The CDR3 has 14 residues. Deletions cut 3 bases from V and 3 bases from J, with 12 bases between. CDR1 is SGHAT, CDR2 FQNNGV, per germline. CDR3 sequence (DNA): TGTGCCAGCAGCTTCCGGGTAGCCAGCTACGAGCAGTACTTC. It specifies CASSFRVASYEQYF.